This TCR beta chain originates from a study of radiotherapy plus CTLA-4 blockade in lung cancer (dated by TCRdb to 2017 to 2018). Study-wide context: Objective responses occurred in more than 15% of enrolled patients, and 25% to 40% achieved disease control. The investigation overall reported the following: TCR clones derived from tumors expanded in peripheral blood after treatment with radiotherapy and ipilimumab. The strongest predictors of response were reported to be early dynamic shifts in blood T cell clones along with a rise in serum interferon-beta following radiation.

Concerning this clone itself: Its specific antigen is unknown. There are no base qualities to consult, and no much larger clone falls within one base.

Trimming takes 3 bases off V and 4 bases off J; junction bases not matched to a gene: 3. CDR1 and CDR2 were assigned from the germline V gene (reference sequence) as MNHEY and SMNVEV. The cysteine opens and the phenylalanine closes a CDR3 of 14 amino acids. Left in the record is the CDR3 DNA by itself, 42 bases read in frame from the first base. Library generation was performed with the immunoSEQ multiplex PCR assay. Drawn from immuneACCESS, this table holds only the in-frame rearrangements with V and J called that TCRdb kept. Clones are partly lost; checked studies trace under half to an unresolved V gene and leave the rest unexplained. The sample data list tens of thousands of clones, and roughly 71% of these were observed just once. Roughly a quarter of the sample lies in the top ten. The study evaluated CTLA-4 blockade (ipilimumab) given together with focal radiation therapy in patients who had chemo-refractory metastatic non-small-cell lung cancer.

This chain joins TRBV27 to TRBJ2-7, with TRBD1 identical over 10 junction bases. This receptor was obtained from a human donor with non-small cell lung cancer that progressed on radiotherapy plus ipilimumab. This material consisted of peripheral blood, taken from a patient treated with radiotherapy plus ipilimumab. The CDR3 corresponds to CASSFRDRGYEQYF. The sequence in DNA is TGTGCCAGCAGTTTCCGGGACAGGGGTTACGAGCAGTACTTC.